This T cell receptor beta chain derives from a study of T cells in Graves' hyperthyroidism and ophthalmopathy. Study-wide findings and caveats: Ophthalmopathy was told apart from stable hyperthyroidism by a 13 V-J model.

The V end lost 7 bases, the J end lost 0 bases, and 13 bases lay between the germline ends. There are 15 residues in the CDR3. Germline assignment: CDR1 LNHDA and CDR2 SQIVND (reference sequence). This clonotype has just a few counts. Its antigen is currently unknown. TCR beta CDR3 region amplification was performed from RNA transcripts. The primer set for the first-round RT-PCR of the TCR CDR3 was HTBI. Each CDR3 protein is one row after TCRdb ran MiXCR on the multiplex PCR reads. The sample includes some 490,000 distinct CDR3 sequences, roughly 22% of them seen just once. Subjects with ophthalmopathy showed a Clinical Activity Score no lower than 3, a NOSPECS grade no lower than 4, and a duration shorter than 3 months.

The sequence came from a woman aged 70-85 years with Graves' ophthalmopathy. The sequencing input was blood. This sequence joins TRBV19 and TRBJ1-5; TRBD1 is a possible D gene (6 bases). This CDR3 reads CASNPRGHSNQPQHF. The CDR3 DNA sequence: TGTGCCAGTAATCCGCGGGGGCATAGCAATCAGCCCCAGCATTTT. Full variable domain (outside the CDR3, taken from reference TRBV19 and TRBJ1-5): DGGITQSPKYLFRKEGQNVTLSCEQNLNHDAMYWYRQDPGQGLRLIYYSQIVNDFQKGDIAEGYSVSREKKESFPLTVTSAQKNPTAFYLCASNPRGHSNQPQHFGDGTRLSIL.